What follows describes a single TCR beta chain. Its specific antigen is unknown. Qualities for individual bases were not recorded, and no much larger clone is one base off. One collaborating source in Seattle enrolled patients while the patients were actively infected and followed the patients over time throughout the course of disease. Collaborating institutions collected whole blood in K2EDTA tubes following their own protocols. Collaborator samples were shipped for TCRbeta analysis as frozen whole blood, isolated PBMCs, or DNA extracted from either sample type. The data were obtained in a study of blood T cell repertoires in COVID-19 (dated by TCRdb to 2019 to 2021). Turning to the overall study: Samples covering the acute and convalescent phases of COVID-19 were provided by collaborators in the United States, Italy and Spain. The prospective study material was composed of cDNA or gDNA derived from T cells, B-cell-depleted T cells, or PBMCs. Subjects who had been exposed to COVID-19, were actively infected with it, or had recovered from it provided the deeply sampled blood TCRbeta repertoires that made up the dataset. A freely available public database, intended as a resource for researchers studying the immune response to SARS-CoV-2, is where the repertoires were released. Samples were obtained from the ongoing ImmuneRACE study (first 160 participants) and from about 1,300 subjects provided by 6 global collaborators. The sample metadata nearly always contained a de-identified subject ID, COVID-19 status, age in years and sex. Where available, HLA class I and class II types were taken from metadata supplied by the sample provider and were not determined by assay-based typing.

As encoded in the germline V gene, CDR1 is MDHEN while CDR2 is SYDVKM. At the junction V is shortened by 6 bases and J by 0 bases, with 9 bases in between. From the cysteine up to the phenylalanine, the CDR3 has a length of 14 residues. Just the 42-base CDR3 DNA is kept, in frame starting at base 1. TCRbeta CDR3 regions were amplified from genomic DNA using the immunoSEQ Assay, a bias-controlled multiplex PCR. In the source study's methods: The number of nucleated cells in each sample was estimated by amplification of reference gene primers within the assay. Sequence reads were collapsed and filtered to measure the absolute abundance of every unique TCRbeta CDR3 rearrangement. Productive Simpson clonality was computed per sample as the square root of Simpson's diversity index over productive rearrangements. TCRdb holds this immuneACCESS table with in-frame rearrangements only. Some clones are missing; in checked studies, unresolved V genes explain under half, and the rest has no known cause. D and trimming come from the DNA, and the V and J calls and clone size come from that table. This sample has approximately 290,000 clones in its table, and about 85% of those were observed once. In total, the top ten clones hold 0.87% of the sample.

General study outcomes and caveats: The quantity of clinical and demographic metadata differed by source and by participant and was supplied without curation.

The chain is assembled from TRBV28 and TRBJ1-5; possibly the D gene is TRBD1, per 6 matching bases. This sequence was found in a human donor with COVID-19, enrolled during active disease. The donor label of this sample is uncertain. The specimen was peripheral blood. The bases read TGTGCCAGCAGGGGACAAATTAGCAATCAGCCCCAGCATTTT. This sequence encodes CASRGQISNQPQHF.